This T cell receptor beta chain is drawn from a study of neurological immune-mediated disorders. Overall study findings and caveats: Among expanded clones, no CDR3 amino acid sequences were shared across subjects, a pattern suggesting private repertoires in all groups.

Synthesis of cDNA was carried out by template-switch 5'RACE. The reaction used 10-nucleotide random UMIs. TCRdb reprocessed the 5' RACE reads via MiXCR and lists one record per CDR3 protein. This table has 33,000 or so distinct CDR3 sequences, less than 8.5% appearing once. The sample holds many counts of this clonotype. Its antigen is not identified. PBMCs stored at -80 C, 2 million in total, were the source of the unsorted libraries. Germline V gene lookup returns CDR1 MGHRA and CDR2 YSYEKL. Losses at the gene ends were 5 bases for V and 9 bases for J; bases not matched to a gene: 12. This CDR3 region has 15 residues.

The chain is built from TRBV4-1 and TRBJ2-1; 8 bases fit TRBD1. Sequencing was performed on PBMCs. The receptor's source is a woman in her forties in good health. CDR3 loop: CASSTEDRAEGEQFF. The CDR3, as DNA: TGCGCCAGCAGCACCGAGGACAGGGCAGAGGGTGAGCAGTTCTTC.